A single sample gave rise to the 9 T cell receptor beta chains below, sequenced in a study of cytomegalovirus exposure and HLA in healthy donors. Sequencing used immunoSEQ multiplex PCR; TCRdb keeps in-frame clones, though not all of them. This sample has about 98,000 clones, with approximately 94% found just once. Input material: PBMCs. The receptor set was obtained from a woman in her late teens or twenties in good health and CMV-seronegative.

J is TRBJ1-1 and V is TRBV5-6; 7 positions agree with TRBD1. V lost 2 bases to trimming and J lost 4 bases; unmatched junction nucleotides: 5. Germline V CDR1 and CDR2: SGHDT, YYEEEE. The CDR3 has 14 residues. The CDR3 DNA reads TGTGCCAGCAGCTTCGGGACAGCAAGCACTGAAGCTTTCTTT. Encoded protein: CASSFGTASTEAFF.

The genes are TRBV5-1 and TRBJ1-3; D unresolved. Germline CDR1 and CDR2: SGHRS and YFSETQ. V lost 0 bases, J lost 1 base, and 8 bases lay in between. This CDR3 spans 15 amino acids. The CDR3 region is CASSLAGESGNTIYF. The CDR3 coding sequence is TGCGCCAGCAGCTTGGCCGGGGAGTCTGGAAACACCATATATTTT.

The chain has TRBV21-1 and TRBJ2-7; the D call in the table, TRBD2, was not verified against the DNA. TRBV21-1 is tagged as a pseudogene. The CDR3 spans 10 residues. The CDR3 here is CASSTPKQYF. The CDR3 coding sequence is TGTGCCAGCAGCACGCCTAAGCAGTACTTC.

The rearrangement uses TRBV5-4 and TRBJ2-7; the D is unclear. V lost 5 bases, J lost 6 bases, and 12 bases lay in between. Germline CDR1 and CDR2: SGHNT and YYREEE (reference sequence). CDR3 length: 12 amino acids. The CDR3: CASRQQLGEQYF. The CDR3 DNA is TGTGCCAGCAGACAGCAGTTAGGCGAGCAGTACTTC.

The CDR3 loop reads CASSLYGQENYGYTF. The CDR3 DNA sequence: TGTGCCAGTAGCCTATACGGACAGGAGAACTATGGCTACACCTTC. V is TRBV19 and J is TRBJ1-2; 7 bases are shared with TRBD1. The germline V gene has CDR1 LNHDA and CDR2 SQIVND (reference sequence). The CDR3 has 15 residues. Losses at the gene ends were 6 bases for V and 2 bases for J; bases not matched to a gene: 9.

A single count supports this clone. The chain uses TRBV15 and TRBJ2-2, with TRBD2 matching 7 bases. This CDR3 region has 16 residues. Per the germline V gene, CDR1 is LNHNV and CDR2 is YYDKDF (reference sequence). V trimming: 0 bases; J trimming: 6 bases; junction bases outside the gene matches: 7. CDR3 sequence reads: CATSRESQGGAGELFF. CDR3 nucleotides: TGTGCCACCAGCAGAGAGTCCCAGGGAGGGGCCGGGGAGCTGTTTTTT.

This clone was picked up one time. This chain connects TRBV1 to TRBJ1-1; the D call TRBD1 from the table was never checked on the DNA. TRBV1 is a known pseudogene. The CDR3 is 15 residues long. The CDR3 spells CTSSPITGPRVEAFF. CDR3 DNA sequence: TGCACCAGCAGCCCTATAACAGGTCCTCGTGTAGAAGCTTTCTTT.

The chain employs TRBV4-1 and TRBJ2-7; perhaps TRBD2 as D (6 bases). CDR1 and CDR2 from the germline V gene are MGHRA and YSYEKL. The V end was cut by 5 bases, the J end by 6 bases, with 20 bases between. This CDR3 region has 15 residues. CDR3 sequence: CASSEFESSVGEQYF. The CDR3, as DNA: TGCGCCAGCAGCGAATTTGAGTCTAGCGTGGGCGAGCAGTACTTC.

The gene calls are TRBV7-8 and TRBJ1-1; D possibly corresponds to TRBD1 (6 bases). Germline CDR1 is SGHVS and CDR2 is FQNEAQ. CDR3 size: 15 residues. Deletions cut 2 bases from V and 10 bases from J, with 20 bases between. The CDR3 DNA follows: TGTGCCAGCAGCTTACGGGAGGCCGCGGGGGCCGCAGCTTTCTTT. Translation gives CASSLREAAGAAAFF. The full variable domain, with the rest looked up from reference TRBV7-8 and TRBJ1-1, is GAGVSQSPRYKVAKRGQDVALRCDPISGHVSLFWYQQALGQGPEFLTYFQNEAQLDKSGLPSDRFFAERPEGSVSTLKIQRTQQEDSAVYLCASSLREAAGAAAFFGQGTRLTVV.